This entry lists 10 T cell receptor beta chains sequenced from one sample in a study of T cell changes during pregnancy in multiple sclerosis. TCRdb keeps only in-frame clones here, not all; method: immunoSEQ multiplex PCR. This sample has about 77,000 clones, with 89% found just once. Sequences were derived from peripheral blood, sampled before pregnancy. All receptors derive from a female donor with multiple sclerosis, enrolled in a pregnancy study.

The chain links TRBV7-9 to TRBJ1-2; 11 nucleotides match TRBD1. CDR1 and CDR2 from the germline V gene are SEHNR and FQNEAQ (reference sequence). CDR3 length: 16 amino acids. J lost 4 bases, V lost 4 bases, and 8 bases had no gene match. The CDR3 sequence is CASSSSGTGGSYGYTF. CDR3 DNA sequence: TGTGCCAGCAGCTCATCCGGGACAGGGGGTTCCTATGGCTACACCTTC.

Concerning this clone itself: The junction does not match germline at one end; this may be a read error. Here the CDR3 DNA reads TGTGCCAGCAGTGAAGTGGAGGAGACAGGAGGAGACTTC. Its protein is CASSEVEETGGDF. The chain couples TRBV6-1 to TRBJ2-4, with a tentative D call TRBD1 (6 bases). In germline, CDR1 is MNHNS, CDR2 SASEGT. CDR3 length equals 13 residues.

The chain is built from TRBV28 and TRBJ2-7, with TRBD1 matching over 9 bases. The CDR3 contains 14 residues. J was trimmed by 0 bases and V by 8 bases; bases with no gene match: 5. The V gene's germline CDR1 is MDHEN and CDR2 SYDVKM. The CDR3 loop is CASLRDRDSYEQYF. The CDR3 DNA sequence: TGTGCCAGCCTCCGGGACAGGGACTCCTACGAGCAGTACTTC. Full variable domain (remainder filled in from reference TRBV28 and TRBJ2-7): DVKVTQSSRYLVKRTGEKVFLECVQDMDHENMFWYRQDPGLGLRLIYFSYDVKMKEKGDIPEGYSVSREKKERFSLILESASTNQTSMYLCASLRDRDSYEQYFGPGTRLTVT.

V gene TRBV10-1 combines with J gene TRBJ2-3; D gene unclear. CDR1 and CDR2 from the germline V gene are WNHNN and SYGVQD (reference sequence). The CDR3 length is 14 residues. V was cut by 0 bases and J by 0 bases, with 4 bases left in between. The CDR3 nucleotides are TGCGCCAGCAGTGAGTCCCCTAGCACAGATACGCAGTATTTT. Translated: CASSESPSTDTQYF.

The rearrangement joins TRBV28 to TRBJ2-2, with D perhaps matching TRBD2 (7 bases). The CDR3 extends over 14 amino acids. In germline, CDR1 is MDHEN, CDR2 SYDVKM. Trimming took 7 bases from V and 7 from J, leaving 16 bases between them. The DNA of the CDR3 is TGTGCCAGCATCCCCGGGGGGCAATACGGGGAGCTGTTTTTT. Translated: CASIPGGQYGELFF.

V usage is TRBV2 and J usage is TRBJ1-2, with 9 bases fitting TRBD1. The CDR3 sequence is 14 residues long. The V segment lost 6 bases and the J segment 4 bases; nucleotides outside the gene matches: 6. Germline V gene data show CDR1 as SNHLY and CDR2 as FYNNEI. The CDR3, as DNA: TGTGCCAGCAGCCAGACAGGGGGGGCCTATGGCTACACCTTC. Protein sequence: CASSQTGGAYGYTF.

This clone has only a few counts. The CDR3 coding sequence is TGTGCCAGCAGCTGGGACAGGGGGTATGGCTACACCTTC. Its translation: CASSWDRGYGYTF. The chain recombines TRBV11-2 with TRBJ1-2; 11 nucleotides agree with TRBD1. Trimming took 4 bases from V and 5 from J; bases not matched to a gene: 0. Germline-derived CDR1 and CDR2 are SGHAT and FQNNGV. The CDR3 has 13 residues.

The chain employs TRBV14 and TRBJ2-5; D is perhaps TRBD1 (6 bases). Germline V CDR1 and CDR2: SGHDN, FVKESK. The CDR3 is made up of 15 amino acids. Trimming removed 2 bases from V and 4 bases from J, with 14 bases in between. The CDR3 coding sequence is TGTGCCAGCAGCCAACTCAGGGGCTGGGGAGAGACCCAGTACTTC. It is translated as CASSQLRGWGETQYF.

The rearrangement joins TRBV27 to TRBJ2-5; D may be TRBD1 (7 bases). The CDR3 has 16 amino acids. Germline V CDR1 and CDR2: MNHEY, SMNVEV (reference sequence). The ends were cut back, 2 bases at V and 4 bases at J, with 17 bases in the middle. The CDR3 DNA reads TGTGCCAGCAGTTTAAAGGGGACAGTGGGGGGAGAGACCCAGTACTTC. This sequence encodes CASSLKGTVGGETQYF.

This chain uses TRBV7-6 with TRBJ1-3; D possibly corresponds to TRBD1 (5 bases). Germline CDR1 and CDR2: SGHVS and FNYEAQ. The CDR3 length is 18 residues. The V and J ends lost 0 bases and 1 base respectively, with 16 bases between them. The CDR3 loop is CASSLAPGPGVSGNTIYF. The CDR3 coding sequence is TGTGCCAGCAGCTTAGCCCCGGGCCCGGGGGTGTCTGGAAACACCATATATTTT. The variable domain in full, completed from reference TRBV7-6 and TRBJ1-3, reads GAGVSQSPRYKVTKRGQDVALRCDPISGHVSLYWYRQALGQGPEFLTYFNYEAQQDKSGLPNDRFSAERPEGSISTLTIQRTEQRDSAMYRCASSLAPGPGVSGNTIYFGEGSWLTVV.